This note documents a single T cell receptor (beta chain) sequence. The data derive from a study of control samples from healthy donors and cancer patients. V was cut by 7 bases and J by 1 base, with 11 bases left in between. The CDR3 loop spans 14 amino acids. Germline lookup yields CDR1 LNHDA and CDR2 SQIVND (reference sequence). Libraries were prepared by immunoSEQ multiplex PCR; TCRdb keeps only in-frame clonotypes and omits some of them. The sample records some 94,000 clones, roughly 89% being singletons. The sequence came from a woman aged 50 to 60 with colorectal cancer. V usage is TRBV19 and J usage is TRBJ1-5; D uncertain. The sample was PBMCs. CDR3 in amino acids: CASTMGGSNQPQHF. The CDR3 nucleotides are TGTGCCAGTACCATGGGAGGGAGCAATCAGCCCCAGCATTTT.